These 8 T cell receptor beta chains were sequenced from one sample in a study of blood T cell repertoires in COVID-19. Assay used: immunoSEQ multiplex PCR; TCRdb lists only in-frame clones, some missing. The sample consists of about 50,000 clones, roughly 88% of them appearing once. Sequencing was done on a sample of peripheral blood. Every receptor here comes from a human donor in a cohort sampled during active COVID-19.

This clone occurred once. CDR3 DNA: TGTGCCAGCAGCCAGACAGGGGGCGCAACAGATACGCAGTATTTT. Its translation is CASSQTGGATDTQYF. The V and J genes are TRBV7-9 and TRBJ2-3; TRBD1 matches 10 bases. Germline CDR1 and CDR2: SEHNR and FQNEAQ (reference sequence). The CDR3 runs to 15 residues. V was pared by 5 bases and J by 3 bases, with 5 bases of the junction left unmatched. The variable domain in full, with the rest retrieved from reference TRBV7-9 and TRBJ2-3, is DTGVSQNPRHKITKRGQNVTFRCDPISEHNRLYWYRQTLGQGPEFLTYFQNEAQLEKSRLLSDRFSAERPKGSFSTLEIQRTEQGDSAMYLCASSQTGGATDTQYFGPGTRLTVL.

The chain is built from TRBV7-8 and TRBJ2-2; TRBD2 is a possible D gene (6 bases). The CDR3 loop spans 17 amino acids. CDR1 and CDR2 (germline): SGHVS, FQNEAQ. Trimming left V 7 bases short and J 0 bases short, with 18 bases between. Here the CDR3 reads CASNLLARNTNTGELFF. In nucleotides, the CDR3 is TGTGCCAGCAACCTACTAGCACGAAACACGAACACCGGGGAGCTGTTTTTT.

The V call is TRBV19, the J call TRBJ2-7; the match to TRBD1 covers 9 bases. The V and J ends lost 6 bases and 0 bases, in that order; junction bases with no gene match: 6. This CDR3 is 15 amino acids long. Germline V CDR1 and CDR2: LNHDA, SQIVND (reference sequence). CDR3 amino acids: CASRNPGQGSYEQYF. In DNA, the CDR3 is TGTGCCAGTAGAAACCCGGGACAGGGCTCCTACGAGCAGTACTTC.

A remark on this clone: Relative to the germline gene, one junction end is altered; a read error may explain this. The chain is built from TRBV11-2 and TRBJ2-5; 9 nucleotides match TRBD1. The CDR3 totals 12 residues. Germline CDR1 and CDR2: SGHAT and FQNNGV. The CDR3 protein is CASSSRDRAEDF. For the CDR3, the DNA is TGTGCCAGCAGTTCTCGGGACAGGGCTGAGGACTTC.

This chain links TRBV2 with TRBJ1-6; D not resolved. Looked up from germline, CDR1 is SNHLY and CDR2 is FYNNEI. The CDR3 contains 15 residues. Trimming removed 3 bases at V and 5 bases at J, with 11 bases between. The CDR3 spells CASSDLGQDNSPLHF. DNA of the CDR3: TGTGCCAGCAGTGACTTGGGTCAGGATAATTCACCCCTCCACTTT.

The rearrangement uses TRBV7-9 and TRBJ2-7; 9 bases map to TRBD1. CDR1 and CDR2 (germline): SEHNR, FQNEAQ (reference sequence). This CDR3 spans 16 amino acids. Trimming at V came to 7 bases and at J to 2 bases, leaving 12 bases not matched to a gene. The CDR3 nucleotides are TGTGCCAGCACTTTAACGATGGGGGACAGGGCCTACGAGCAGTACTTC. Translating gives CASTLTMGDRAYEQYF.

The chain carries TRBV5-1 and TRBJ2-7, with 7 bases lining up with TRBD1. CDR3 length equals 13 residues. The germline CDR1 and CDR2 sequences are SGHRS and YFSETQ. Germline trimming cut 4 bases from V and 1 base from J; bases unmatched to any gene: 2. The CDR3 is CASSQGQSYEQYF. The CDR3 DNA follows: TGCGCCAGCAGCCAGGGACAGTCCTACGAGCAGTACTTC.

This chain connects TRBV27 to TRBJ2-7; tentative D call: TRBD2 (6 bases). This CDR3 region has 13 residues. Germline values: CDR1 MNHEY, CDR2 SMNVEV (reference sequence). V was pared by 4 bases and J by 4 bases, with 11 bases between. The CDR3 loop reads CASSWGVMYEQYF. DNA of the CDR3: TGTGCCAGCAGTTGGGGGGTAATGTACGAGCAGTACTTC.